These T cell receptor beta chains were read from a single sample in a study of shared clonotypes between healthy human individuals. The assay was immunoSEQ multiplex PCR, and TCRdb's table has in-frame clones only and misses some. Among hundreds of thousands of clones, roughly 70% were seen once, and the ten largest hold around 1.6%. The sample was memory CD4+ T cells sorted from blood. The source is a woman younger than 45 in good health. CDR3s include the opening cysteine and the closing phenylalanine or tryptophan. The order of the fields is J gene, V gene, D gene, CDR3 DNA, CDR3 protein. D genes are given only for firm matches.

>TRBJ2-6|TRBV4-1|NA
TGCGCCAGCAGCGAACTAAAGGGTTCGCCCAACGTCCTGACTTTC
CASSELKGSPNVLTF
>TRBJ2-3|TRBV28|TRBD2
TGTGCCAGCAGCGGCGGGGGGGGAACAACAGATACGCAGTATTTT
CASSGGGGTTDTQYF
>TRBJ2-1|TRBV18|TRBD1
TGTGCCAGCTCACCGGACAGGGTGTCCTACAATGAGCAGTTCTTC
CASSPDRVSYNEQFF
>TRBJ1-5|TRBV28|NA
TGTGCCAGCAGCCCTCCGGTCGGGTTAGCGGGCAATCAGCCCCAGCATTTT
CASSPPVGLAGNQPQHF
>TRBJ2-1|TRBV2|TRBD1
TGTGCCAGCAGTGAAGACAGGGGATCATACAATGAGCAGTTCTTC
CASSEDRGSYNEQFF
>TRBJ2-7|TRBV2|TRBD2
TGTGCCAGCAGTGATGGTAGCGGGAGACTCTACGAGCAGTACTTC
CASSDGSGRLYEQYF
>TRBJ2-7|TRBV4-1|TRBD2
TGCGCCAGCAGCCAACTAGCGGGAGGGCCTAACGAGCAGTACTTC
CASSQLAGGPNEQYF
>TRBJ1-5|TRBV28|NA
TGTGCCAGCAGTGACTACGGAACAGCTAGCAATCAGCCCCAGCATTTT
CASSDYGTASNQPQHF
>TRBJ2-5|TRBV7-9|TRBD1
TGTGCCAGCAGCCGGGGACAGGGGATCGGGGAGACCCAGTACTTC
CASSRGQGIGETQYF
>TRBJ2-1|TRBV7-3|TRBD2
TGTGCCAGCAGCTTAATGCTATCTGGACTAGCGGATTTATCTGAGCAGTTCTTC
CASSLMLSGLADLSEQFF
>TRBJ1-2|TRBV19|NA
TGTGCCAGTAGTATGTCCCGGGCGGGTAATTATGGCTACACCTTC
CASSMSRAGNYGYTF
>TRBJ2-5|TRBV28|NA
TGTGCCAGCAGTTTATCAACGGGGTCTTGGTCCCAGTACTTC
CASSLSTGSWSQYF
>TRBJ2-7|TRBV13|TRBD1
TGTGCCAGCAGCTCGACAGGGGGCTCCTACGAGCAGTACTTC
CASSSTGGSYEQYF
>TRBJ2-3|TRBV19|TRBD2
TGTGCCAGTAGTATATATGTAGGCGGGAGAGGTACAGATACGCAGTATTTT
CASSIYVGGRGTDTQYF
>TRBJ2-3|TRBV23-1|TRBD2
TGCGCCAGCAGTCAACGTCGAGCTAGCGGATACACAGATACGCAGTATTTT
CASSQRRASGYTDTQYF